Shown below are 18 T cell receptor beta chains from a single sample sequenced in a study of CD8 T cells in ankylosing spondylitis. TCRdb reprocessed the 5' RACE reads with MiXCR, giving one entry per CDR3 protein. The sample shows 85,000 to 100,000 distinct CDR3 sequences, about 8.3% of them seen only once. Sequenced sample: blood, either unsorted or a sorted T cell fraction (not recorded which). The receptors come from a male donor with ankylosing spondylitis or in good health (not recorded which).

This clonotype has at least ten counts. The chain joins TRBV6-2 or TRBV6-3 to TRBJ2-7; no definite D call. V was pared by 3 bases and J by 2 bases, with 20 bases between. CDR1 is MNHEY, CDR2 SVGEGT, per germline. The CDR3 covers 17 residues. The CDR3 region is CASSYRLLQGPPYEQYF. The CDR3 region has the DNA TGTGCCAGCAGTTATCGGCTACTACAAGGACCCCCCTACGAGCAGTACTTC.

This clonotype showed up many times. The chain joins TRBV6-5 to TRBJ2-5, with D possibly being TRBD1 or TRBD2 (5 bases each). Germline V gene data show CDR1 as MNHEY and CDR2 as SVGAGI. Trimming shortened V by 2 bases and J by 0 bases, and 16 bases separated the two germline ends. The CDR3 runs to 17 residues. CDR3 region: CASSYEIGTAHQETQYF. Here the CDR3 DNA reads TGTGCCAGCAGTTACGAAATTGGGACCGCGCACCAAGAGACCCAGTACTTC.

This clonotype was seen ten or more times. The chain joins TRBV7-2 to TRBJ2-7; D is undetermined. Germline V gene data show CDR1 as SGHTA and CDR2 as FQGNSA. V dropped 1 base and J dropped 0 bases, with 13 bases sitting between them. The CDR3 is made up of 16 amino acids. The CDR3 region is CASSLELRYRSYEQYF. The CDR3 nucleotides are TGTGCCAGCAGCTTAGAACTGCGATACCGCTCCTACGAGCAGTACTTC.

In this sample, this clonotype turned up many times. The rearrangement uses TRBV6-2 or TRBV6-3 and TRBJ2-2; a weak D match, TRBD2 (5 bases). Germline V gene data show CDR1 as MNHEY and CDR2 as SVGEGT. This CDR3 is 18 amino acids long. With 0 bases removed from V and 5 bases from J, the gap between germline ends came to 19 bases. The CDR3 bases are TGTGCCAGCAGTTACTCGAATTTTGCAGCGGATACGACCGGGGAGCTGTTTTTT. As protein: CASSYSNFAADTTGELFF.

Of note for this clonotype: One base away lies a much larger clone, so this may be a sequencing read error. CDR3 bases: TGTGCCAGCAGCTCCCGAGGACAGGGATACGAGCTGTACTTC. This encodes CASSSRGQGYELYF. The V gene is TRBV5-5, the J gene TRBJ2-7, with 8 bases matching TRBD1. The CDR3 spans 14 residues. The V gene's germline CDR1 is SGHKS and CDR2 YYEKEE (reference sequence).

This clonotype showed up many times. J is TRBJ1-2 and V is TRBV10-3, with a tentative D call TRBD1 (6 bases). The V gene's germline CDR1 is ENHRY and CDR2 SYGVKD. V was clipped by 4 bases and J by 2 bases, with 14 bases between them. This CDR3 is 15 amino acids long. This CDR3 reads CAISGLNDRNYGYTF. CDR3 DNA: TGTGCCATCAGTGGGCTCAATGACAGGAACTATGGCTACACCTTC.

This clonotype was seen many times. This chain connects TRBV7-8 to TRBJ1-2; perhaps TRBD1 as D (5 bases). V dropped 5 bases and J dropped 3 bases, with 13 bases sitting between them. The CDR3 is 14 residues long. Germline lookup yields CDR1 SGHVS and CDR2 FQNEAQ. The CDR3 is CASSGNRDHYGYTF. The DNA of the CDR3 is TGTGCCAGCAGCGGGAACCGGGACCACTATGGCTACACCTTC.

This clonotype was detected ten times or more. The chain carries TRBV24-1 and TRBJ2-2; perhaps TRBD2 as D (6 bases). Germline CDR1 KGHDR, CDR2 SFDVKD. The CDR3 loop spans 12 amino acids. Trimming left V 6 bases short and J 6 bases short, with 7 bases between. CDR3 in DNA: TGTGCCACCAGTCGCGGGGCCGGGGAGCTGTTTTTT. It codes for CATSRGAGELFF.

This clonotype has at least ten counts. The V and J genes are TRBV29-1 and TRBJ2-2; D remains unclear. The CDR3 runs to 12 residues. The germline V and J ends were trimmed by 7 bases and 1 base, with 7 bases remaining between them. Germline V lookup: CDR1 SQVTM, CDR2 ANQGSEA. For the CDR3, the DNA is TGCAGCGGTGGACGGAACACCGGGGAGCTGTTTTTT. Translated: CSGGRNTGELFF.

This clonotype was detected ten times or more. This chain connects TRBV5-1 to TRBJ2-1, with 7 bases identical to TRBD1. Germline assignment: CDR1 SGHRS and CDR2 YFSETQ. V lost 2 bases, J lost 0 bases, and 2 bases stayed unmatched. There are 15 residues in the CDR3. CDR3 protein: CASSFDRVSYNEQFF. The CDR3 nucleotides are TGCGCCAGCAGCTTCGACAGGGTCTCCTACAATGAGCAGTTCTTC.

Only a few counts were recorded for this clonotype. The DNA for the CDR3 is TGCAGTGCTAGGGCCGTCGGACAGGGTAATTCACCCCTCCACTTT. This gives the protein CSARAVGQGNSPLHF. The chain carries TRBV20-1 and TRBJ1-6; TRBD1 aligns across 8 bases. V lost 3 bases, J lost 6 bases, and 7 bases stayed unmatched. The CDR3 consists of 15 residues. Germline values: CDR1 DFQATT, CDR2 SNEGSKA (reference sequence).

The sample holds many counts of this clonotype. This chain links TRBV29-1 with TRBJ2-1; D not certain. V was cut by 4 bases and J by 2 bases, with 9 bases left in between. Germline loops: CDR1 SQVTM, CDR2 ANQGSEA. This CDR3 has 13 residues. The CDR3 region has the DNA TGCAGCGTTGGGCAGTACACCTACAATGAGCAGTTCTTC. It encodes CSVGQYTYNEQFF.

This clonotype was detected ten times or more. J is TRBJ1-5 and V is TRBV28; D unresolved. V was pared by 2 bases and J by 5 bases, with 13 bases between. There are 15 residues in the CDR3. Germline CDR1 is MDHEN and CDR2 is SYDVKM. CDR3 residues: CASSLGLRGHQPQHF. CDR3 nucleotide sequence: TGTGCCAGCAGTTTAGGGCTCCGAGGCCATCAGCCCCAGCATTTT.

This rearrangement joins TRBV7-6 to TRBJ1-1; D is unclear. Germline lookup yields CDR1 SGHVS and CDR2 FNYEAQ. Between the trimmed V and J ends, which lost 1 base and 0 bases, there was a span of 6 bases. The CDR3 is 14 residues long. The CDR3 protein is CASSLEIMNTEAFF. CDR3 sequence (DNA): TGTGCCAGCAGCTTAGAGATTATGAACACTGAAGCTTTCTTT.

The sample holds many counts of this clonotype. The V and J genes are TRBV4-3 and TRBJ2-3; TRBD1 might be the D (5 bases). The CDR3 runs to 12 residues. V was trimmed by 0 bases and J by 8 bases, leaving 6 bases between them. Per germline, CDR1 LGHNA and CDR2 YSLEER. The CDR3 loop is CASSQERGTQYF. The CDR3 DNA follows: TGCGCCAGCAGCCAAGAAAGGGGTACGCAGTATTTT.

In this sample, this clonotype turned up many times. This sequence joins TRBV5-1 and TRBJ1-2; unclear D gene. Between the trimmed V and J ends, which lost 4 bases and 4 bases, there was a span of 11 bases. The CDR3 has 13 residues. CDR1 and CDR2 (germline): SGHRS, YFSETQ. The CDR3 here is CASSPGGGYGYTF. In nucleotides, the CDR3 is TGCGCCAGCAGCCCCGGAGGTGGCTATGGCTACACCTTC.

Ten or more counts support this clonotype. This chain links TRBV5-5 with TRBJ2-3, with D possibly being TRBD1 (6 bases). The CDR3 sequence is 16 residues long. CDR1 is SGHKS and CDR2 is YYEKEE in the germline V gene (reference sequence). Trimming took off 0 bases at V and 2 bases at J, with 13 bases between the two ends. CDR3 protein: CASSLGWGTFTDTQYF. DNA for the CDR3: TGTGCCAGCAGCTTGGGGTGGGGGACATTCACAGATACGCAGTATTTT.

CDR3 nucleotide sequence: TGTGCCAGCAGCTTAGGGACAGGGCAGGATACGCAGTATTTT. Encoded protein: CASSLGTGQDTQYF. V gene TRBV7-2 combines with J gene TRBJ2-3; 8 nucleotides align to TRBD1. In germline, CDR1 is SGHTA, CDR2 FQGNSA. Trimming at V came to 1 base and at J to 6 bases, leaving 3 bases not matched to a gene. The length of the CDR3 is 14 residues.